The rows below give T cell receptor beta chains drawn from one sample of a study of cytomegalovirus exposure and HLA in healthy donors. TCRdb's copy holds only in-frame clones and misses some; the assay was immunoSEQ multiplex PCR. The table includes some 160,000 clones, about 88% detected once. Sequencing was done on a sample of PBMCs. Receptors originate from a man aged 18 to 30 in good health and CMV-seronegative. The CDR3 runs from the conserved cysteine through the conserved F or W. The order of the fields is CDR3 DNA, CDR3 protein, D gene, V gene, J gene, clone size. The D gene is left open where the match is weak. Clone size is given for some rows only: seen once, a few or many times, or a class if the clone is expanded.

cdr3_nt: TGCGCCAGCAGCCACCGACAGGGAGATACGCAGTATTTT; cdr3_aa: CASSHRQGDTQYF; d_call: TRBD1; v_call: TRBV4-3; j_call: TRBJ2-3; clone_size: NA
cdr3_nt: TGTGCCAGCAGTTTCTCCTCCAGGGGAATTCAGCCCCAGCATTTT; cdr3_aa: CASSFSSRGIQPQHF; d_call: NA; v_call: TRBV27; j_call: TRBJ1-5; clone_size: NA
cdr3_nt: TGTGCCAGCAGTTACGGAGGGTGGAAGAACACTGAAGCTTTCTTT; cdr3_aa: CASSYGGWKNTEAFF; d_call: NA; v_call: TRBV6-5; j_call: TRBJ1-1; clone_size: NA
cdr3_nt: TGTGCCAGCAGCAGGAGCGTAGGCGCGAACAATGAGCAGTTCTTC; cdr3_aa: CASSRSVGANNEQFF; d_call: NA; v_call: TRBV9; j_call: TRBJ2-1; clone_size: NA
cdr3_nt: TGTGCTAGTGGTCTGAGCAAGGACAGGGGAACCGGGGAGCTGTTTTTT; cdr3_aa: CASGLSKDRGTGELFF; d_call: TRBD1; v_call: TRBV12-5; j_call: TRBJ2-2; clone_size: NA
cdr3_nt: TGTGCCAGCAGCGAGACCGGGACAGGGATCAATGAGCAGTTCTTC; cdr3_aa: CASSETGTGINEQFF; d_call: TRBD1; v_call: TRBV25-1; j_call: TRBJ2-1; clone_size: NA
cdr3_nt: TGTGCCAGCAGCTTTAGGCAGGGTGGAGGGGGCTACACCTTC; cdr3_aa: CASSFRQGGGGYTF; d_call: NA; v_call: TRBV5-6; j_call: TRBJ1-2; clone_size: NA
cdr3_nt: TGCGCCAGCAGCCGGACAGGAGGATTAGGAGATACGCAGTATTTT; cdr3_aa: CASSRTGGLGDTQYF; d_call: TRBD1; v_call: TRBV10-2; j_call: TRBJ2-3; clone_size: NA
cdr3_nt: TGTGCCAGCTCACCCAGTTTTCTGAGACAGGGAAAGGCTAACTATGGCTACACCTTC; cdr3_aa: CASSPSFLRQGKANYGYTF; d_call: TRBD1; v_call: TRBV18; j_call: TRBJ1-2; clone_size: NA
cdr3_nt: TGTGCCAGCAGAAACGGACAGGGTGTCTTCAACACCATATATTTT; cdr3_aa: CASRNGQGVFNTIYF; d_call: TRBD1; v_call: TRBV28; j_call: TRBJ1-3; clone_size: NA
cdr3_nt: TGTGCCAGCAGTCCGAGACATAGCTCCTACGAGCAGTACTTC; cdr3_aa: CASSPRHSSYEQYF; d_call: NA; v_call: TRBV27; j_call: TRBJ2-7; clone_size: NA
cdr3_nt: TGTGCCAGCAGCTCCGCAACGGACAGGAGTATCAACGAGCAGTACTTC; cdr3_aa: CASSSATDRSINEQYF; d_call: TRBD1; v_call: TRBV5-4; j_call: TRBJ2-7; clone_size: NA
cdr3_nt: TGTGCCAGCCTCGGACAGAGCTACAATGAGCAGTTCTTC; cdr3_aa: CASLGQSYNEQFF; d_call: NA; v_call: TRBV6-6; j_call: TRBJ2-1; clone_size: NA
cdr3_nt: TGTGCCAGCAGCTTATTGGGGACAGGGGTTTATGGCTACACCTTC; cdr3_aa: CASSLLGTGVYGYTF; d_call: TRBD1; v_call: TRBV7-2; j_call: TRBJ1-2; clone_size: few
cdr3_nt: TGTGCCAGCAGTGAGCGGGCACCCGTCACAGATACGCAGTATTTT; cdr3_aa: CASSERAPVTDTQYF; d_call: NA; v_call: TRBV2; j_call: TRBJ2-3; clone_size: NA
cdr3_nt: TGCGCCAGCAGCCCCGGGACAGGGGTGGACGAAAAACTGTTTTTT; cdr3_aa: CASSPGTGVDEKLFF; d_call: TRBD1; v_call: TRBV10-1; j_call: TRBJ1-4; clone_size: NA
cdr3_nt: TGTGCCTGGAGTGTATCTAGCCTCACAGATACGCAGTATTTT; cdr3_aa: CAWSVSSLTDTQYF; d_call: NA; v_call: TRBV30; j_call: TRBJ2-3; clone_size: NA
cdr3_nt: TGTGCCAGTAACCTAGACAGGGGAGGGAATGAGCAGTTCTTC; cdr3_aa: CASNLDRGGNEQFF; d_call: NA; v_call: TRBV19; j_call: TRBJ2-1; clone_size: NA
cdr3_nt: TGCGCCAGCAGCTTGGAACAGGGGGTCGCTGAAGCTTTCTTT; cdr3_aa: CASSLEQGVAEAFF; d_call: TRBD1; v_call: TRBV5-1; j_call: TRBJ1-1; clone_size: NA
cdr3_nt: TGTGCCAGCAGCTTATCGGTACTGGACAATGAGCAGTTCTTC; cdr3_aa: CASSLSVLDNEQFF; d_call: NA; v_call: TRBV11-3; j_call: TRBJ2-1; clone_size: NA
cdr3_nt: TGTGCCAGCAGCTTAACTAGCGGGGGTGCCTACAATGAGCAGTTCTTC; cdr3_aa: CASSLTSGGAYNEQFF; d_call: TRBD2; v_call: TRBV7-2; j_call: TRBJ2-1; clone_size: NA
cdr3_nt: TGTGCCAGTAGGGGACAGGGGGCCACTGAAGCTTTCTTT; cdr3_aa: CASRGQGATEAFF; d_call: TRBD1; v_call: TRBV19; j_call: TRBJ1-1; clone_size: NA
cdr3_nt: TGCGCCAGCAGTGCGGACACCGGGACTAGCGGGACGCAGTACACAGATACGCAGTATTTT; cdr3_aa: CASSADTGTSGTQYTDTQYF; d_call: TRBD2; v_call: TRBV10-1; j_call: TRBJ2-3; clone_size: NA
cdr3_nt: TGTGCCAGCAGCAACAGGGGGCACGACAATGAGCAGTTCTTC; cdr3_aa: CASSNRGHDNEQFF; d_call: TRBD1; v_call: TRBV7-9; j_call: TRBJ2-1; clone_size: once
cdr3_nt: TGTGCCAGCAGCCCACCCTCGGGACAGGGGCGCGAGACCCAGTACTTC; cdr3_aa: CASSPPSGQGRETQYF; d_call: TRBD1; v_call: TRBV5-6; j_call: TRBJ2-5; clone_size: NA
cdr3_nt: TGTGCCAGCAGTATAACTAGCGGAGGACCCTACGAGCAGTACTTC; cdr3_aa: CASSITSGGPYEQYF; d_call: TRBD2; v_call: TRBV27; j_call: TRBJ2-7; clone_size: NA
cdr3_nt: TGTGCCAGCAGCGCTACCGGGACTCCCCCAGATACGCAGTATTTT; cdr3_aa: CASSATGTPPDTQYF; d_call: NA; v_call: TRBV9; j_call: TRBJ2-3; clone_size: NA
cdr3_nt: TGTGCCAGAAGCACTAAAACAGGGGACTGCACAGATACGCAGTATTTT; cdr3_aa: CARSTKTGDCTDTQYF; d_call: NA; v_call: TRBV5-3; j_call: TRBJ2-3; clone_size: NA
cdr3_nt: TGTGCCAGCAGCTTGGTTGGGACAGGGGGCCAGGAGACCCAGTACTTC; cdr3_aa: CASSLVGTGGQETQYF; d_call: TRBD1; v_call: TRBV5-6; j_call: TRBJ2-5; clone_size: NA
cdr3_nt: TGTGCCTGGAGTGGACAGGGCTTCTATGGCTACACCTTC; cdr3_aa: CAWSGQGFYGYTF; d_call: TRBD1; v_call: TRBV30; j_call: TRBJ1-2; clone_size: few
cdr3_nt: TGTGCTAGTGGTTCTGTGAACTCACAGGGGGCGCGAAATGGCTACACCTTC; cdr3_aa: CASGSVNSQGARNGYTF; d_call: TRBD1; v_call: TRBV12-5; j_call: TRBJ1-2; clone_size: NA
cdr3_nt: TGTGCCAGCAGAGCGGGGGGCGGGGGAGATACGCAGTATTTT; cdr3_aa: CASRAGGGGDTQYF; d_call: TRBD2; v_call: TRBV6-5; j_call: TRBJ2-3; clone_size: NA
cdr3_nt: TGTGCCAGCAGCGCGGCCGCAAACACCGGGGAGCTGTTTTTT; cdr3_aa: CASSAAANTGELFF; d_call: NA; v_call: TRBV2; j_call: TRBJ2-2; clone_size: NA
cdr3_nt: TGTGCCAGCAGTTCCCTAGCGGGAGGGGGGGCAGATACGCAGTATTTT; cdr3_aa: CASSSLAGGGADTQYF; d_call: TRBD2; v_call: TRBV28; j_call: TRBJ2-3; clone_size: once
cdr3_nt: TGTGCCAGCAGCCCGGGACAGGGAGGGAACACTGAAGCTTTCTTT; cdr3_aa: CASSPGQGGNTEAFF; d_call: TRBD1; v_call: TRBV4-2; j_call: TRBJ1-1; clone_size: few
cdr3_nt: TGTGCCAGCAGCCACAGCGGGAGCTCCTACAATGAGCAGTTCTTC; cdr3_aa: CASSHSGSSYNEQFF; d_call: TRBD2; v_call: TRBV11-2; j_call: TRBJ2-1; clone_size: NA
cdr3_nt: TGTGCCAGCAGTTTCCGGCGGCTTAGCACAGATACGCAGTATTTT; cdr3_aa: CASSFRRLSTDTQYF; d_call: NA; v_call: TRBV27; j_call: TRBJ2-3; clone_size: NA
cdr3_nt: TGTGCCAGCAGCTCCCCGGATGCAGGGGAAGGCTACGAGCAGTACTTC; cdr3_aa: CASSSPDAGEGYEQYF; d_call: NA; v_call: TRBV7-2; j_call: TRBJ2-7; clone_size: NA
cdr3_nt: TGTGCCAGCACCCCTTTGATATGGGAAGCGGGTGAAAAACTGTTTTTT; cdr3_aa: CASTPLIWEAGEKLFF; d_call: NA; v_call: TRBV6-6; j_call: TRBJ1-4; clone_size: NA
cdr3_nt: TGCAGCGTTGAATCCGGAGATACGCAGTATTTT; cdr3_aa: CSVESGDTQYF; d_call: NA; v_call: TRBV29-1; j_call: TRBJ2-3; clone_size: NA
cdr3_nt: TGCGCCAGCAGCCTTACAGGGAGCTCCTACGAGCAGTACTTC; cdr3_aa: CASSLTGSSYEQYF; d_call: NA; v_call: TRBV4-3; j_call: TRBJ2-7; clone_size: NA
cdr3_nt: TGTGCCAGTAGTATTGGACAGGGCGGTCAGCCCCAGCATTTT; cdr3_aa: CASSIGQGGQPQHF; d_call: TRBD1; v_call: TRBV19; j_call: TRBJ1-5; clone_size: NA
cdr3_nt: TGTGCCAGCGCGGGGGGGACTGATGAGACCCAGTACTTC; cdr3_aa: CASAGGTDETQYF; d_call: TRBD2; v_call: TRBV6-1; j_call: TRBJ2-5; clone_size: NA
cdr3_nt: TGTGCCAGCAGTTTATCCCAGGGTTACTCCTACGAGCAGTACTTC; cdr3_aa: CASSLSQGYSYEQYF; d_call: NA; v_call: TRBV28; j_call: TRBJ2-7; clone_size: few
cdr3_nt: TGCAGCGTTCGGTCCGGGACAGGTCGGTACGAGCAGTACTTC; cdr3_aa: CSVRSGTGRYEQYF; d_call: TRBD1; v_call: TRBV29-1; j_call: TRBJ2-7; clone_size: NA
cdr3_nt: TGTGCCAGTAGTGTGGCGTTCCGGGAGGACTCCTACGAGCAGTACTTC; cdr3_aa: CASSVAFREDSYEQYF; d_call: TRBD2; v_call: TRBV19; j_call: TRBJ2-7; clone_size: NA
cdr3_nt: TGCGCCAGCAGCATGGGACAGGCAACTAATGAAAAACTGTTTTTT; cdr3_aa: CASSMGQATNEKLFF; d_call: TRBD1; v_call: TRBV5-1; j_call: TRBJ1-4; clone_size: NA
cdr3_nt: TGCGCCAGCAGCCAAGGGCCGGGACTGGGTGAAAAACTGTTTTTT; cdr3_aa: CASSQGPGLGEKLFF; d_call: NA; v_call: TRBV4-1; j_call: TRBJ1-4; clone_size: NA
cdr3_nt: TGTGCCAGCAGGAGGGAGAGCGGGAGAACAGATACGCAGTATTTT; cdr3_aa: CASRRESGRTDTQYF; d_call: TRBD2; v_call: TRBV6-5; j_call: TRBJ2-3; clone_size: NA
cdr3_nt: TGTGCCAGCAGTGGGGCCACCCAATGGGATACGCAGTATTTT; cdr3_aa: CASSGATQWDTQYF; d_call: NA; v_call: TRBV28; j_call: TRBJ2-3; clone_size: NA
cdr3_nt: TGCGCCAGCAGTGGGGGACAGGCCAGCAATGAGCAGTTCTTC; cdr3_aa: CASSGGQASNEQFF; d_call: TRBD1; v_call: TRBV10-1; j_call: TRBJ2-1; clone_size: once
cdr3_nt: TGTGCCAGCAGCTTAGATCCCGCGCGGGAACCAGATACGCAGTATTTT; cdr3_aa: CASSLDPAREPDTQYF; d_call: NA; v_call: TRBV11-2; j_call: TRBJ2-3; clone_size: NA
cdr3_nt: TGTGCCAGCAGTGAAGCGTCCAGAAGCAATCAGCCCCAGCATTTT; cdr3_aa: CASSEASRSNQPQHF; d_call: NA; v_call: TRBV6-1; j_call: TRBJ1-5; clone_size: NA